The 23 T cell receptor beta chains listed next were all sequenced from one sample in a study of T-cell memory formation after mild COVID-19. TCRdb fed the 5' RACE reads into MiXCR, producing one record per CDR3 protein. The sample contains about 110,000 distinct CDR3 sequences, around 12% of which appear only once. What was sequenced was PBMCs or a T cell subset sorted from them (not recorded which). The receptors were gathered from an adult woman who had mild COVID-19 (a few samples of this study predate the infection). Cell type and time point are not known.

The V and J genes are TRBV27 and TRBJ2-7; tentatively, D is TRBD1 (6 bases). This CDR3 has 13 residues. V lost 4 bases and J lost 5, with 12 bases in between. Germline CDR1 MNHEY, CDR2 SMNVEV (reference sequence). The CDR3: CASSYGGRNEQYF. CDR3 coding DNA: TGTGCCAGCAGTTATGGGGGCAGGAACGAGCAGTACTTC.

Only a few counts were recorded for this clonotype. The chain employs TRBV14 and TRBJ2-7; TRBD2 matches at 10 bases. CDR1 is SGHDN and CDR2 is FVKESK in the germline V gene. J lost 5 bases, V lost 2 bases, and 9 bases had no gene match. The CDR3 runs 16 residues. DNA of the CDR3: TGTGCCAGCAGCCAATCGCTAGCGGGAGCTGGTCACGAGCAGTACTTC. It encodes CASSQSLAGAGHEQYF.

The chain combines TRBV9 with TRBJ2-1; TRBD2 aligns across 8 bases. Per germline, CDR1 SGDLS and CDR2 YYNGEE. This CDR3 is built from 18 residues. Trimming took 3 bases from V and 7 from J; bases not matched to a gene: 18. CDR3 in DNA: TGTGCCAGCAGCGCCGATTCGGGTTGGGCGGGAGGAACGAATGAGCAGTTCTTC. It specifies CASSADSGWAGGTNEQFF.

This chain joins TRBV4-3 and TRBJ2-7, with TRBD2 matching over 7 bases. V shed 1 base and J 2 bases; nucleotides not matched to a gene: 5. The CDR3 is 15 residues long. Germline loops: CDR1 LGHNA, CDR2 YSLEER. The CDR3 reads CASSQARGSAYEQYF. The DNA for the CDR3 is TGCGCCAGCAGCCAAGCGCGCGGGAGCGCCTACGAGCAGTACTTC.

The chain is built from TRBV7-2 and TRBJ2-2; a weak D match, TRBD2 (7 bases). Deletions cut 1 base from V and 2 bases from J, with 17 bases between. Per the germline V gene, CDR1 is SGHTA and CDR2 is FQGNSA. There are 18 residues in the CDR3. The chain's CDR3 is CASSLGWGGGRNTGELFF. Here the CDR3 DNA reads TGTGCCAGCAGCTTAGGGTGGGGCGGGGGCCGCAACACCGGGGAGCTGTTTTTT.

CDR3 sequence reads: CAISERRTAYNEQFF. CDR3 sequence (DNA): TGTGCCATCAGTGAGAGAAGGACGGCCTACAATGAGCAGTTCTTC. This chain joins TRBV10-3 and TRBJ2-1, with no clear D. The germline V gene encodes CDR1 ENHRY and CDR2 SYGVKD. The CDR3 loop spans 15 amino acids. Trimming shortened V by 2 bases and J by 2 bases, and 10 bases separated the two germline ends.

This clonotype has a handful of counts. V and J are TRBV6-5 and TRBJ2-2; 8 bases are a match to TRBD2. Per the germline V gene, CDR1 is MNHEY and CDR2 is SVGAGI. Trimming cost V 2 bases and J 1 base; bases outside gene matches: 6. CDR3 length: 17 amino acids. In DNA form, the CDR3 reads TGTGCCAGCAGTTACGACCAACGGGGGGGGAACACCGGGGAGCTGTTTTTT. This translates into CASSYDQRGGNTGELFF.

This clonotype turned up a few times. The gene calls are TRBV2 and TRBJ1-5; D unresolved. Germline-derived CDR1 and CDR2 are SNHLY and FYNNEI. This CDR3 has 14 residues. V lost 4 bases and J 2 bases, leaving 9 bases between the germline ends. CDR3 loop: CASSGQSGNQPQHF. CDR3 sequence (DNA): TGTGCCAGCAGTGGCCAGTCCGGCAATCAGCCCCAGCATTTT.

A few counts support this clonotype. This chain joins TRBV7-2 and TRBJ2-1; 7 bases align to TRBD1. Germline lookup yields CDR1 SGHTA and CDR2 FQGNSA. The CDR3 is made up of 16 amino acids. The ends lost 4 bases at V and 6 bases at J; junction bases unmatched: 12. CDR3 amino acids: CASSSGWGQIFNEQFF. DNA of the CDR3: TGTGCCAGCAGCTCCGGGTGGGGACAGATCTTCAATGAGCAGTTCTTC.

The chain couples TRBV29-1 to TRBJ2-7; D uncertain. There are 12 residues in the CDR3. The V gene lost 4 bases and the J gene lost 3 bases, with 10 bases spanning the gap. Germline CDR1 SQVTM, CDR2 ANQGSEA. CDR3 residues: CSVAEVNYEQYF. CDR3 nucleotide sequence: TGCAGCGTTGCCGAGGTCAACTACGAGCAGTACTTC.

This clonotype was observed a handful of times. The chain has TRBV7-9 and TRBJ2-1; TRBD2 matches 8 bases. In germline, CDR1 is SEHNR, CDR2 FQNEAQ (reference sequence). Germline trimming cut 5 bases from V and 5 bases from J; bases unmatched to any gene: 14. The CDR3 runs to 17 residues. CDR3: CASSPRAGGVLNNEQFF. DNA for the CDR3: TGTGCCAGCAGCCCCAGGGCGGGAGGCGTATTGAACAATGAGCAGTTCTTC. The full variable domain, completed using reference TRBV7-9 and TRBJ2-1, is DTGVSQNPRHKITKRGQNVTFRCDPISEHNRLYWYRQTLGQGPEFLTYFQNEAQLEKSRLLSDRFSAERPKGSFSTLEIQRTEQGDSAMYLCASSPRAGGVLNNEQFFGPGTRLTVL.

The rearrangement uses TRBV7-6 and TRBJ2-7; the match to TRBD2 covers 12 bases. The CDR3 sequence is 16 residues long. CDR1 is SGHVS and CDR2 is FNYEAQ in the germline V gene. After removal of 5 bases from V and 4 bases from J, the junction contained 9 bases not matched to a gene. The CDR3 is CASSQRTSGVKYEQYF. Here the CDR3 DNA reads TGTGCCAGCAGCCAAAGGACTAGCGGGGTAAAGTACGAGCAGTACTTC.

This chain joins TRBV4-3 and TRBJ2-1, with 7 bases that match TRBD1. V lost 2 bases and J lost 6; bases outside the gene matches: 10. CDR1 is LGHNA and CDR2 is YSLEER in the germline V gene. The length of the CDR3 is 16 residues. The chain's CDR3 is CASSQYVGQEVNEQFF. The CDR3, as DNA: TGCGCCAGCAGCCAATACGTCGGACAGGAGGTCAATGAGCAGTTCTTC.

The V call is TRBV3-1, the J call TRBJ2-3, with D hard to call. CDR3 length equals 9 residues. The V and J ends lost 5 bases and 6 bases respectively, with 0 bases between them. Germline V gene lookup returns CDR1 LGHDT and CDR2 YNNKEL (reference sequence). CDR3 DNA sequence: TGTGCCAGCAGCGATACGCAGTATTTT. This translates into CASSDTQYF.

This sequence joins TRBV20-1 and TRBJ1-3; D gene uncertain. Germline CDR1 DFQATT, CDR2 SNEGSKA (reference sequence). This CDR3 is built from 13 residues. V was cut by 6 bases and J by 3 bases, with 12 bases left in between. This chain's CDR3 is CSARQANGNTIYF. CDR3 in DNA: TGCAGTGCCCGTCAGGCTAATGGAAACACCATATATTTT.

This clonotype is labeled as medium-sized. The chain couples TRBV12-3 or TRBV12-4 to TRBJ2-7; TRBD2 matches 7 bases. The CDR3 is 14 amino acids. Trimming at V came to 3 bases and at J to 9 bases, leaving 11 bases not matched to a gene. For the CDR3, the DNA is TGTGCCAGCAGTTTGGGGGGGGAAGTAAAAGTGCAGTACTTC. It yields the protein CASSLGGEVKVQYF.

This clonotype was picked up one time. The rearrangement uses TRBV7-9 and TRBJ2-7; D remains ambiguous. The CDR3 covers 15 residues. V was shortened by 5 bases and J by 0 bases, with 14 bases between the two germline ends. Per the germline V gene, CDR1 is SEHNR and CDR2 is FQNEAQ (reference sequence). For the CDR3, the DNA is TGTGCCAGCAGCCTAGGATGTGGGGACTCCTACGAGCAGTACTTC. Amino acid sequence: CASSLGCGDSYEQYF.

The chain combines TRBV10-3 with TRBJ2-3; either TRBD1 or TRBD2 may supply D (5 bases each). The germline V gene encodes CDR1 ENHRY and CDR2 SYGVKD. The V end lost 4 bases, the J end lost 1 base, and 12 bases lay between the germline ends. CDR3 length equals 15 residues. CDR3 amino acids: CAISGDGLGTDTQYF. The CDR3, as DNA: TGTGCCATCAGTGGGGACGGACTGGGCACAGATACGCAGTATTTT.

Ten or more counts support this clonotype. The CDR3 reads CSARGFRETQYF. Here the CDR3 DNA reads TGCAGTGCTCGGGGGTTTCGGGAGACCCAGTACTTC. The rearrangement joins TRBV20-1 to TRBJ2-5; the D gene is possibly TRBD2 (6 bases). This CDR3 is built from 12 residues. The V gene lost 5 bases and the J gene lost 5 bases, with 12 bases spanning the gap. CDR1 is DFQATT and CDR2 is SNEGSKA in the germline V gene (reference sequence).

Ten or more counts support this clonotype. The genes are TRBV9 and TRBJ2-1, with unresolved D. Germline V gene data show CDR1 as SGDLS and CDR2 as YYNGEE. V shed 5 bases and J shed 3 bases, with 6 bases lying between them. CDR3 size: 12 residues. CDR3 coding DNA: TGTGCCAGCAGTCCTGACTACAATGAGCAGTTCTTC. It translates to CASSPDYNEQFF.

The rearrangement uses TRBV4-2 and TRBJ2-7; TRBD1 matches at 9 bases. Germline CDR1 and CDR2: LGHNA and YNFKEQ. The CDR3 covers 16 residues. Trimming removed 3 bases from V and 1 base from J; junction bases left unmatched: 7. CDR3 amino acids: CASSQGTGSTSYEQYF. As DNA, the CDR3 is TGTGCCAGCAGCCAGGGGACAGGGTCGACTTCCTACGAGCAGTACTTC.

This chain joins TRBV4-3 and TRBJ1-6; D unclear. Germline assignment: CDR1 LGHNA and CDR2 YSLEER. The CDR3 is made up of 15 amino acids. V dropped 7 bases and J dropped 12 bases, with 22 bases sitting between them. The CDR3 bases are TGCGCCAGCAAGGGAGAGGACCACGACCGGGAACCCCTCCACTTT. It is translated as CASKGEDHDREPLHF.

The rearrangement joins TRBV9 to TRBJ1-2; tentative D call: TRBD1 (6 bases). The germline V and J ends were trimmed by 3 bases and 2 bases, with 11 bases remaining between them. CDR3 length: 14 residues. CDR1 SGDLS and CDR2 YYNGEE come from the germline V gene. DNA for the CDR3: TGTGCCAGCAGCGCGACTACAGGGAACTATGGCTACACCTTC. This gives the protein CASSATTGNYGYTF.